What follows is one T cell receptor (beta chain) and its context. Germline loops: CDR1 SGHRS, CDR2 YFSETQ. The CDR3 totals 15 residues. The germline V and J ends were trimmed by 5 bases and 0 bases, with 11 bases remaining between them. This sample is drawn from a study of blood T cell repertoires in COVID-19. Background on the study: Whether acute or convalescent, the COVID-19 samples came from the United States, Italy and Spain. From T cells, B-cell-depleted T cells, or PBMCs came the material, which was cDNA or gDNA.

Enrollment of patients from Seattle took place during active infection, with longitudinal follow-up. In the original analysis: Using reference gene primer amplification, nucleated cell counts were estimated. Clones were read by immunoSEQ multiplex PCR, and TCRdb kept only the in-frame ones, dropping some. V, J and clone size were drawn from that table, and D and trimming were deduced from the DNA. The sample includes roughly 290,000 clones, around 85% seen only once; the top ten take roughly 0.94%. What was sequenced was peripheral blood. The clonotype originates from a human donor with COVID-19, enrolled during active disease. The donor label of this sample is uncertain. The rearrangement uses TRBV5-1 and TRBJ1-4, with a tentative D call TRBD1 (6 bases). The CDR3 bases are TGCGCCAGCAGAGCGGGGGCTGCAACTAATGAAAAACTGTTTTTT. Encoded protein: CASRAGAATNEKLFF.